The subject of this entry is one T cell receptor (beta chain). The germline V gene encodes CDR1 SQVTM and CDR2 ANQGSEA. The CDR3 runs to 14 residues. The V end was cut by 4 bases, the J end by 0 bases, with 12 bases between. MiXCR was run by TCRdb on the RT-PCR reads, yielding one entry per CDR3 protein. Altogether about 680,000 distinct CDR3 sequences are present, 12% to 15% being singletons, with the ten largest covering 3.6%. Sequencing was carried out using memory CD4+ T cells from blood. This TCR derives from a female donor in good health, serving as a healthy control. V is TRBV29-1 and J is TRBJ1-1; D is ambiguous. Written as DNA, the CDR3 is TGCAGCGTTGTGAGGGCTCTAATGAACACTGAAGCTTTCTTT. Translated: CSVVRALMNTEAFF.